The 7 T cell receptor beta chains reported below all come from one sample, sequenced in a study of long-term antiretroviral therapy in people with HIV. At the survey level, the v3.0 immunoSEQ assay was run. Assay: immunoSEQ multiplex PCR; the TCRdb copy retains only in-frame clones and omits some. The sample has around 39,000 clones, around four fifths seen once. The sample here was unsorted PBMCs, taken 1 year after starting antiretroviral therapy. Receptors were obtained from a man aged 18 to 30 with HIV.

The chain joins TRBV2 to TRBJ1-4, with D perhaps matching TRBD1 (5 bases). Trimming pared 6 bases from V and 0 bases from J, leaving 11 bases between. Germline V gene lookup returns CDR1 SNHLY and CDR2 FYNNEI. The CDR3 has 15 amino acids. The CDR3, as DNA: TGTGCCAGCAGCCTCGACAGATCAACTAATGAAAAACTGTTTTTT. It translates to CASSLDRSTNEKLFF.

The chain couples TRBV7-9 to TRBJ2-3; TRBD2 matches 9 bases. CDR3 length: 17 residues. Germline lookup yields CDR1 SEHNR and CDR2 FQNEAQ (reference sequence). J gave up 5 bases and V 4 bases, and 13 bases lay outside the gene matches. In DNA, the CDR3 is TGTGCCAGCAGCTCCTCCAGAGGTAGCGGGAGTTTAGATACGCAGTATTTT. Translated: CASSSSRGSGSLDTQYF.

This clone was seen a single time. The J gene is TRBJ2-1, the V gene TRBV9; 9 bases map to TRBD2. CDR1 SGDLS and CDR2 YYNGEE come from the germline V gene. Trimming at V came to 3 bases and at J to 4 bases, leaving 5 bases not matched to a gene. This CDR3 spans 15 amino acids. The CDR3 spells CASSDGTSLYNEQFF. The CDR3 coding sequence is TGTGCCAGCAGCGATGGGACTAGCTTATACAATGAGCAGTTCTTC.

The chain combines TRBV19 with TRBJ2-7; 8 bases map to TRBD1. CDR3 length: 15 residues. Germline V gene lookup returns CDR1 LNHDA and CDR2 SQIVND (reference sequence). Germline trimming cut 5 bases from V and 4 bases from J; bases unmatched to any gene: 10. CDR3 region: CASSVDREVSYEQYF. The CDR3 DNA sequence: TGTGCCAGTAGTGTGGACAGGGAGGTTTCGTACGAGCAGTACTTC. Together with reference TRBV19 and TRBJ2-7, the CDR3 gives the full variable domain: DGGITQSPKYLFRKEGQNVTLSCEQNLNHDAMYWYRQDPGQGLRLIYYSQIVNDFQKGDIAEGYSVSREKKESFPLTVTSAQKNPTAFYLCASSVDREVSYEQYFGPGTRLTVT.

The chain joins TRBV4-1 to TRBJ2-7; D tentatively reads TRBD1 or TRBD2 (6 bases each). This CDR3 is built from 15 residues. Germline CDR1 reads MGHRA; CDR2 reads YSYEKL. V was cut by 4 bases and J by 4 bases, with 17 bases left in between. The CDR3 spells CASSPKVGGLYEQYF. CDR3 sequence (DNA): TGCGCCAGCAGCCCCAAGGTAGGGGGGCTTTACGAGCAGTACTTC.

This clone was recorded a few times. The chain recombines TRBV19 with TRBJ1-2, with TRBD1 as a possible D gene (5 bases). CDR3 length: 12 amino acids. V was pared by 6 bases and J by 7 bases, with 12 bases between. Looked up from germline, CDR1 is LNHDA and CDR2 is SQIVND (reference sequence). This chain's CDR3 is CASSPGGSGYTF. CDR3 coding DNA: TGTGCCAGTAGCCCCGGGGGTTCTGGCTACACCTTC. The full variable domain, its missing parts supplied by reference TRBV19 and TRBJ1-2, is DGGITQSPKYLFRKEGQNVTLSCEQNLNHDAMYWYRQDPGQGLRLIYYSQIVNDFQKGDIAEGYSVSREKKESFPLTVTSAQKNPTAFYLCASSPGGSGYTFGSGTRLTVV.

The J gene is TRBJ1-4, the V gene TRBV19; TRBD1 matches at 7 bases. CDR1 and CDR2 (germline): LNHDA, SQIVND (reference sequence). There are 15 residues in the CDR3. V lost 5 bases to trimming and J lost 4 bases; unmatched junction nucleotides: 7. The CDR3 is CASSARQGLNEKLFF. In DNA form, the CDR3 reads TGTGCCAGTAGTGCCCGACAGGGACTTAATGAAAAACTGTTTTTT.